This T cell receptor (beta chain) is drawn from a study of blood T cells in healthy people across ages. With respect to this clonotype: What it binds is not known.

Study-wide results and caveats: TCR beta diversity per million T cells fell roughly linearly with age.

Sample-barcoded 5' priming and a J-beta primer mix drove a second PCR of about 6 to 11 cycles. TCRdb independently ran MiXCR on the 5' RACE reads; one entry per CDR3 protein. Among approximately 800,000 distinct CDR3 sequences, under 80% were seen once, and the ten largest hold around a quarter. V was clipped by 7 bases and J by 7 bases, with 16 bases between them. Looked up from germline, CDR1 is SNHLY and CDR2 is FYNNEI. The CDR3 length is 14 residues. Isolation yielded PBMCs, at least 6.5 million per sample, in every case. The chain employs TRBV2 and TRBJ1-4, with D maybe TRBD1 (6 bases). The receptor's source is a man under 40 in good health. Material for sequencing was blood. In DNA, the CDR3 is TGTGCCAGCATGGCACAGGGCGGGCCTGAAAAACTGTTTTTT. Its protein product is CASMAQGGPEKLFF.